This entry describes one TCR beta chain. What it binds is unknown. Germline V gene sequence: CDR1 ENHRY, CDR2 SYGVKD. The CDR3 is made up of 13 amino acids. V shed 5 bases, J shed 4 bases, and the junction held 3 bases outside the gene matches. This entry comes from a study of CD8 T cells in ankylosing spondylitis. General study points: Within peripheral blood, clones linked to disease were CD8+ and relatively rare. What seemed typical of ankylosing spondylitis blood was a TCR beta motif built from under 10 highly homologous variants. In ankylosing spondylitis patients, matched synovial fluid reportedly showed significant enrichment of disease-linked clones. Some motif variants were previously reported in reactive arthritis synovial fluid and blood.

Quantitative 5'-RACE with molecular barcodes produced the TCR beta libraries. MiXCR, applied by TCRdb to the 5' RACE reads, yields one record per CDR3 protein. The repertoire consists of about 440,000 distinct CDR3 sequences, with roughly 15% occurring once and the leading ten covering approximately 1%. The J gene is TRBJ2-7, the V gene TRBV10-3; TRBD1 matches 9 bases. This receptor was obtained from a male donor with ankylosing spondylitis. The specimen sequenced was blood, either unsorted or a sorted T cell fraction (not recorded which). Here the CDR3 DNA reads TGTGCCATCAGTACACAGGGGGCTTACGAGCAGTACTTC. It specifies CAISTQGAYEQYF.